This T cell receptor (beta chain) was identified during a study of post-analysis software for immune sequencing data. Study as a whole: The cohort encompassed relapsing-remitting, secondary progressive and progressive-relapsing multiple sclerosis disease courses.

Whole-study findings and limits: With TRBV5-6, TRBV5-1 and TRBV20-1 included, about five TRBV segments were more frequent in patients than in controls. Controls significantly exceeded multiple sclerosis patients in normalized Chao1 diversity.

Comments on this clonotype: What it binds is unknown.

Prepared TCR beta cDNA libraries contained unique molecular identifiers. Input amounts of about 0.85 to 10 million T cells were used. These gave about 500,000 cDNA molecules, so each molecule approximated one T cell. TCRdb re-analysed the PCR reads in MiXCR, keeping a single row per CDR3 protein. This sample has 450,000 or so distinct CDR3 sequences; 40% to 55% occur once, and the top ten carry roughly an eighth. The V and J ends lost 4 bases and 8 bases, in that order; junction bases with no gene match: 14. Per germline, CDR1 SGHRS and CDR2 YFSETQ. The CDR3 contains 16 residues. This receptor was identified in a girl between 10 and 17 years old with multiple sclerosis. The sample was blood. The V and J genes are TRBV5-1 and TRBJ2-1; 8 nucleotides align to TRBD1. CDR3 amino acids: CASSHWYRGFFDEQFF. CDR3 coding DNA: TGCGCCAGCAGCCATTGGTACAGGGGGTTTTTCGATGAGCAGTTCTTC.